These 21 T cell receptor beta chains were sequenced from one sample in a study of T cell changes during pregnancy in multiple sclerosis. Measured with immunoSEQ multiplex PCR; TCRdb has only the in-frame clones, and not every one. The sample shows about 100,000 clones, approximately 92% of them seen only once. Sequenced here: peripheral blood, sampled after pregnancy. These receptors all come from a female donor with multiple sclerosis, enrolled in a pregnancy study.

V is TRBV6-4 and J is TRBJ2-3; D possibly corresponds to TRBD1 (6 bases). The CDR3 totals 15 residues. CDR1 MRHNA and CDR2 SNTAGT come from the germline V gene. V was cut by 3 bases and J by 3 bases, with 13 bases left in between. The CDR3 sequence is CASSENTGNTDTQYF. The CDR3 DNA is TGTGCCAGCAGTGAGAATACAGGGAATACAGATACGCAGTATTTT.

DNA for the CDR3: TGTGCCAGCAGCGCTGGCGACAGGGAAGGTCAGCCCCAGCATTTT. Encoded protein: CASSAGDREGQPQHF. V is TRBV9 and J is TRBJ1-5; 7 nucleotides agree with TRBD1. The CDR3 spans 15 residues. Germline V gives CDR1 SGDLS, CDR2 YYNGEE. Trimming cost V 3 bases and J 6 bases; bases outside gene matches: 9.

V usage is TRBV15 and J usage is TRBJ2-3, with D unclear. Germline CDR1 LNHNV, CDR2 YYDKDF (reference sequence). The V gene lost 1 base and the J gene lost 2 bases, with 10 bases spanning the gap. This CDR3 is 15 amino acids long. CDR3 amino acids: CATSRGVTSTDTQYF. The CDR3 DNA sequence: TGTGCCACCAGCAGAGGCGTCACCTCCACAGATACGCAGTATTTT.

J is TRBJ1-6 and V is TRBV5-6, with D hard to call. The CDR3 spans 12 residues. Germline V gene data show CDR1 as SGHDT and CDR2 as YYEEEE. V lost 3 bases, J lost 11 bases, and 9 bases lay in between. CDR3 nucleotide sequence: TGTGCCAGCAGCTCCGGAGGGACACCCCTCCACTTT. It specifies CASSSGGTPLHF.

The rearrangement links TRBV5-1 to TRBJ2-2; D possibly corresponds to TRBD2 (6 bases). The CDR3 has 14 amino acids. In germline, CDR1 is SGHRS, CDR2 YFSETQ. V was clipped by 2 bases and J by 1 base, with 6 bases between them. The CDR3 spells CASSFSGNTGELFF. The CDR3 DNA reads TGCGCCAGCAGCTTTAGCGGGAACACCGGGGAGCTGTTTTTT.

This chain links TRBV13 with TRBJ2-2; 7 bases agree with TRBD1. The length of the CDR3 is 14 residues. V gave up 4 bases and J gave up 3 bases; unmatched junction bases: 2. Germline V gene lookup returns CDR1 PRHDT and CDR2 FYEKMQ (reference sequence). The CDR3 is CASSWGQYTGELFF. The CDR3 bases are TGTGCCAGCAGCTGGGGACAGTACACCGGGGAGCTGTTTTTT.

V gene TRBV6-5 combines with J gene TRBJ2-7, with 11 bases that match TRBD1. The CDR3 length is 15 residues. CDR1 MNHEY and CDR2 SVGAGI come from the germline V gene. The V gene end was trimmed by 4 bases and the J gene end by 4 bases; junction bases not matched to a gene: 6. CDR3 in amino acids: CASSSSGTGGYEQYF. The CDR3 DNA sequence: TGTGCCAGCAGTTCCTCCGGGACAGGGGGGTACGAGCAGTACTTC.

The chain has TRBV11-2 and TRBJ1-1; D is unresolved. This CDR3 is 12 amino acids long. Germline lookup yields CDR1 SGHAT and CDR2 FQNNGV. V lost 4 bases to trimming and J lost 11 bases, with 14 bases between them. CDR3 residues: CASSYPWESAFF. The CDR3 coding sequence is TGTGCCAGCAGCTACCCCTGGGAGAGTGCTTTCTTT.

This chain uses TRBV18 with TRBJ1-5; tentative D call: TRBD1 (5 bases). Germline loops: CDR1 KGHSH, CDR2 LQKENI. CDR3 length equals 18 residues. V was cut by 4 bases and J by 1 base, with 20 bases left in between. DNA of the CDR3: TGTGCCAGCTCACAGATAAGACAGATCCCTGGGAGCAATCAGCCCCAGCATTTT. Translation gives CASSQIRQIPGSNQPQHF.

In DNA, the CDR3 is TGTGCCAGCAGCCAAGCCCTTGGCGGGACCCAGTACTTC. Translation gives CASSQALGGTQYF. The chain links TRBV14 to TRBJ2-5; D remains unclear. The CDR3 runs to 13 residues. Germline V gene sequence: CDR1 SGHDN, CDR2 FVKESK. The V and J ends lost 1 base and 7 bases respectively, with 10 bases between them.

The DNA of the CDR3 is TGTGCCAGCAGCGCAGGGTGGGTAGAGACCCAGTACTTC. It specifies CASSAGWVETQYF. The chain has TRBV9 and TRBJ2-5, with a possible D match to TRBD1 (5 bases). V lost 3 bases to trimming and J lost 4 bases, with 10 bases between them. The CDR3 has 13 amino acids. Germline V CDR1 and CDR2: SGDLS, YYNGEE.

The CDR3 DNA sequence: TGTGCCAGCAGTCAGAGGACGGGGTACGGGTCAGAGACCCAGTACTTC. It codes for CASSQRTGYGSETQYF. The rearrangement uses TRBV11-3 and TRBJ2-5; TRBD2 is a possible D gene (5 bases). The CDR3 consists of 16 residues. V lost 6 bases, J lost 4 bases, and 21 bases lay in between. The germline V gene has CDR1 SGHNT and CDR2 YENEEA. Full variable domain (remainder filled in from reference TRBV11-3 and TRBJ2-5): EAGVVQSPRYKIIEKKQPVAFWCNPISGHNTLYWYLQNLGQGPELLIRYENEEAVDDSQLPKDRFSAERLKGVDSTLKIQPAELGDSAVYLCASSQRTGYGSETQYFGPGTRLLVL.

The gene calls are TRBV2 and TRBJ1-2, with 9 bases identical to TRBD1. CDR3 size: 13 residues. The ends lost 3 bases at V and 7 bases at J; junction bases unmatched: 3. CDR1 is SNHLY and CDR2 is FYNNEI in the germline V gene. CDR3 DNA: TGTGCCAGCAGTGAGGGACAGGGAGGTGGCTACACCTTC. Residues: CASSEGQGGGYTF.

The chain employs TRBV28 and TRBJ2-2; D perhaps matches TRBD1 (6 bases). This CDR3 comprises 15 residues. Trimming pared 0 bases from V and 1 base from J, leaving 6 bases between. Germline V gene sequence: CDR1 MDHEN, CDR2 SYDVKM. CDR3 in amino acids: CASSLWDRNTGELFF. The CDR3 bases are TGTGCCAGCAGTTTATGGGACAGGAACACCGGGGAGCTGTTTTTT.

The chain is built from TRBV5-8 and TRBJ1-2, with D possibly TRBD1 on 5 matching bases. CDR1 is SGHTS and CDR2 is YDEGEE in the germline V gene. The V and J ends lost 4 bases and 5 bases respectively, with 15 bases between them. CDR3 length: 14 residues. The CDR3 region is CASSAWGEAYGYTF. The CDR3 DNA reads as TGTGCCAGCAGCGCGTGGGGGGAAGCGTATGGCTACACCTTC.

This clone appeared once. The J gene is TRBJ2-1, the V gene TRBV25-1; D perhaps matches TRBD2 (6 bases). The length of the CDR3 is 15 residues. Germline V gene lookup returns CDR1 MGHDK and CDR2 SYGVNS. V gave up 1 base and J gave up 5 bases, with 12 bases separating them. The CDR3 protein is CASSESPSANNEQFF. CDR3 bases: TGTGCCAGCAGTGAATCCCCTAGCGCCAACAATGAGCAGTTCTTC.

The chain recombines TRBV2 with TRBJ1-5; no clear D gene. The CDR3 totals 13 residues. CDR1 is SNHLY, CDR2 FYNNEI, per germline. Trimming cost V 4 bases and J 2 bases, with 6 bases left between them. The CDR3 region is CASSVSGNQPQHF. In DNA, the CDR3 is TGTGCCAGCAGTGTATCAGGCAATCAGCCCCAGCATTTT.

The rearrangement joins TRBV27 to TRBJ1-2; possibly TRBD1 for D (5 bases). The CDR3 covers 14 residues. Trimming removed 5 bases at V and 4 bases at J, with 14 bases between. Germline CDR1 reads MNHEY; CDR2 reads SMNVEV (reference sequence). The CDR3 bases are TGTGCCAGCAGTCCTAGGGGCCCCATCTATGGCTACACCTTC. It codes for CASSPRGPIYGYTF.

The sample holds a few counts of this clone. CDR3 sequence: CAWSAQINSPLHF. Written as DNA, the CDR3 is TGTGCCTGGAGTGCACAGATTAATTCACCCCTCCACTTT. J is TRBJ1-6 and V is TRBV30; D is unresolved. Between the trimmed V and J ends, which lost 1 base and 6 bases, there was a span of 7 bases. Germline CDR1 and CDR2: GTSNPN and SVGIG (reference sequence). The CDR3 totals 13 residues.

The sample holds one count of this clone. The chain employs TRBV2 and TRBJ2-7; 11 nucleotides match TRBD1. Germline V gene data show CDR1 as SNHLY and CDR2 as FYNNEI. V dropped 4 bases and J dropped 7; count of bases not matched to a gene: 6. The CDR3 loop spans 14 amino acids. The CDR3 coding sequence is TGTGCCAGCAGTGCACCAGGGACAGGGGGAGAGCAGTACTTC. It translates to CASSAPGTGGEQYF.

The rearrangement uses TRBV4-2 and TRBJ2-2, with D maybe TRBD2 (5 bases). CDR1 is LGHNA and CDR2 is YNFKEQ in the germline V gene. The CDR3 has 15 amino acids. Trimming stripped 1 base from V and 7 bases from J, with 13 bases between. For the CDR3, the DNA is TGTGCCAGCAGCCAAGTTACTAGGTCAGTCGGGGAGCTGTTTTTT. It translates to CASSQVTRSVGELFF.